This T cell receptor beta chain was observed in a study of T cell repertoires and Cas9 in healthy adults. Looking at the study overall: CD4 and CD8 compartments: SpCas9-reactive T cells profiled for potency, cytotoxicity, lineage. General observations from the study: Reportedly, SpCas9-reactive effector T cell proliferation and function were mitigated by SpCas9-reactive Tregs in vitro.

The table came from immunoSEQ multiplex PCR; TCRdb's copy has only in-frame clones and leaves some out. This table holds tens of thousands of clones, 85% to 95% found once. Regarding this clone: Its antigen remains unidentified.

In germline, CDR1 is SGHNT, CDR2 YENEEA. The CDR3 extends over 14 amino acids. V dropped 2 bases and J dropped 9; count of bases not matched to a gene: 6. The TCR originated in a human donor in good health. The sequenced sample was CD4+ effector T cells (CD127+, CD25-, CD137-, CD154-) from PBMCs; culture status not recorded. The chain is built from TRBV11-3 and TRBJ2-2; TRBD1 aligns across 7 bases. The CDR3 sequence is CASSLPRDSRELFF. The DNA of the CDR3 is TGTGCCAGCAGCTTACCCCGGGACAGCAGGGAGCTGTTTTTT.